This section outlines one T cell receptor (beta chain) sequence together with its context. Antigen unknown. The sample belongs to a study of T cells expressing NK-cell markers. As for the study in general: Cells sorted as CD3+CD56+NKG2C+, CD3+CD56+NKG2C- and CD3+CD56-NKG2C+ T cells supplied the TCR beta repertoires. In the group of eight sequenced donors, seven were HCMV-seropositive and one was seronegative.

TCRdb re-called the 5' RACE reads, yielding one record per CDR3 amino acid sequence without DNA. The data show 500,000 or so distinct CDR3 sequences, and the top ten clones hold roughly 3.5%. Study findings and constraints: These same clonotypes (in several donors) also led the CD3+CD56-NKG2C+ fraction. Of the CD8+ T cells in about 6 donors, roughly 1.0-7.5% belonged to dominant NKG2C+ clonotypes.

The receptor comes from a man in his late teens or twenties in good health. Sequencing was performed on blood T cells: a sorted CD56 or NKG2C T cell subset, CD4+ or CD8+ T cells, or bulk PBMC T cells (not recorded which).

CDR3 region: CASSFGLVGGELFF. The chain recombines TRBV7-9 with TRBJ2-2; TCRdb reports TRBD2, a call that lacks DNA to check it against. CDR1 and CDR2 from the germline V gene are SEHNR and FQNEAQ (reference sequence). The CDR3 contains 14 residues.